The 19 T cell receptor beta chains given below trace back to one sample, sequenced in a study of OX40 agonist ivuxolimab in advanced cancers. Method: immunoSEQ multiplex PCR; TCRdb's copy keeps in-frame clones and lacks some. The sample includes about 88,000 clones, approximately 90% of them seen just once. The starting material was CD4+ or CD8+ T cells sorted from blood, obtained in a trial of the OX40 agonist ivuxolimab. The origin of the receptors is an adult with an advanced solid tumor such as melanoma, head and neck, liver or kidney cancer.

The table lists this clone with a count of one. The gene calls are TRBV19 and TRBJ1-5; D is possibly TRBD1 (5 bases). The germline V and J ends were trimmed by 3 bases and 5 bases, with 17 bases remaining between them. Germline CDR1 LNHDA, CDR2 SQIVND (reference sequence). The CDR3 extends over 16 amino acids. The CDR3 bases are TGTGCCAGTAGTATCCACGGGGCTGATCCTGATCAGCCCCAGCATTTT. It specifies CASSIHGADPDQPQHF.

This chain joins TRBV7-9 and TRBJ2-4, with 8 bases identical to TRBD1. Trimming took 2 bases from V and 9 from J; bases not matched to a gene: 9. This CDR3 has 15 residues. Germline V lookup: CDR1 SEHNR, CDR2 FQNEAQ (reference sequence). CDR3 bases: TGTGCCAGCAGCTTAACAGGGGGTGACAGGGTCATTCAGTACTTC. Its protein is CASSLTGGDRVIQYF.

This clone appeared a few times. The chain has TRBV18 and TRBJ1-1; 8 bases align to TRBD1. There are 14 residues in the CDR3. V lost 3 bases and J lost 3; bases outside the gene matches: 3. Germline CDR1 and CDR2: KGHSH and LQKENI. This CDR3 reads CASSPGQAHTEAFF. CDR3 nucleotides: TGTGCCAGCTCACCGGGACAGGCCCACACTGAAGCTTTCTTT.

This clone is a singleton in its sample. The rearrangement joins TRBV19 to TRBJ2-7, with D perhaps given as TRBD1 or TRBD2 (5 bases each). The CDR3 sequence is 15 residues long. V gave up 5 bases and J gave up 2 bases, with 16 bases separating them. From germline, CDR1 is LNHDA and CDR2 SQIVND (reference sequence). CDR3 sequence reads: CASSASGKGPYEQYF. The CDR3, as DNA: TGTGCCAGTAGTGCCTCCGGGAAGGGACCCTACGAGCAGTACTTC.

The DNA of the CDR3 is TGTGCCAGCAGGCCTCTAGCGGGGGGGCCGGGTGAGCAGTTCTTC. Its protein product is CASRPLAGGPGEQFF. The V call is TRBV6-6, the J call TRBJ2-1; 12 bases are a match to TRBD2. The CDR3 runs 15 residues. Losses at the gene ends were 6 bases for V and 9 bases for J; bases not matched to a gene: 9. Germline assignment: CDR1 MNHNY and CDR2 SVGAGI (reference sequence).

This chain connects TRBV7-2 to TRBJ2-5; perhaps TRBD1 as D (6 bases). Germline V lookup: CDR1 SGHTA, CDR2 FQGNSA. This CDR3 is built from 18 residues. V dropped 3 bases and J dropped 2 bases, with 22 bases sitting between them. DNA of the CDR3: TGTGCCAGCAGCTTGGTCCGGGACACCTCCTTGATTCAAGAGACCCAGTACTTC. It yields the protein CASSLVRDTSLIQETQYF.

CDR3 sequence: CASTAGQYNSPLHF. The CDR3 DNA sequence: TGTGCCAGCACCGCGGGACAGTATAATTCACCCCTCCACTTT. V gene TRBV6-5 combines with J gene TRBJ1-6, with 7 bases identical to TRBD1. The CDR3 has 14 amino acids. Germline loops: CDR1 MNHEY, CDR2 SVGAGI. Germline trimming cut 7 bases from V and 4 bases from J; bases unmatched to any gene: 4.

J is TRBJ1-2 and V is TRBV19, with D perhaps matching TRBD1 (6 bases). Germline CDR1 LNHDA, CDR2 SQIVND (reference sequence). The V end was cut by 6 bases, the J end by 0 bases, with 14 bases between. The CDR3 has 15 residues. In DNA form, the CDR3 reads TGTGCCAGTAGCCCTTGGACAGCTACTAACTATGGCTACACCTTC. Protein: CASSPWTATNYGYTF.

This clone was detected once. The chain joins TRBV6-5 to TRBJ1-1; 12 bases align to TRBD1. Trimming removed 5 bases from V and 6 bases from J; junction bases left unmatched: 4. The CDR3 length is 14 residues. The germline V gene has CDR1 MNHEY and CDR2 SVGAGI. This chain's CDR3 is CASSRGQGAAEAFF. The CDR3, as DNA: TGTGCCAGCAGTCGGGGACAGGGGGCGGCTGAAGCTTTCTTT.

This clone turned up a few times. The chain couples TRBV9 to TRBJ2-1; 7 nucleotides align to TRBD2. The CDR3 length is 15 residues. The V segment lost 0 bases and the J segment 9 bases; nucleotides outside the gene matches: 9. CDR1 and CDR2 from the germline V gene are SGDLS and YYNGEE. The CDR3 DNA reads as TGTGCCAGCAGCGTAGCTAGCGGATATACAAGTGAGCAGTTCTTC. As protein: CASSVASGYTSEQFF.

The chain recombines TRBV29-1 with TRBJ2-7; D might be TRBD2 (5 bases). The length of the CDR3 is 15 residues. V was trimmed by 0 bases and J by 0 bases, leaving 12 bases between them. Germline V gene data show CDR1 as SQVTM and CDR2 as ANQGSEA. The DNA for the CDR3 is TGCAGCGTTGAAGACCCTAGGACTGGCTCCTACGAGCAGTACTTC. This sequence encodes CSVEDPRTGSYEQYF.

This chain uses TRBV5-8 with TRBJ2-5, with D possibly being TRBD2 (5 bases). Germline CDR1 and CDR2: SGHTS and YDEGEE. The V gene lost 1 base and the J gene lost 0 bases, with 10 bases spanning the gap. The CDR3 is 15 amino acids. The CDR3 protein is CASSLLRAYQETQYF. The CDR3 nucleotides read TGTGCCAGCAGCTTGCTGCGGGCTTACCAAGAGACCCAGTACTTC.

The chain employs TRBV7-2 and TRBJ2-7, with 7 bases lining up with TRBD1. The junction had 13 bases not matched to a gene; V was cut back by 6 bases and J by 2 bases. The CDR3 length is 16 residues. In germline, CDR1 is SGHTA, CDR2 FQGNSA. The CDR3 reads CASRIGGPQGAYEQYF. The CDR3 nucleotides read TGTGCCAGCAGAATAGGAGGCCCCCAGGGGGCCTACGAGCAGTACTTC.

V and J are TRBV4-1 and TRBJ2-7, with D perhaps being TRBD1 or TRBD2 (5 bases each). The CDR3 consists of 18 residues. Germline values: CDR1 MGHRA, CDR2 YSYEKL. Trimming took 0 bases from V and 0 from J, leaving 18 bases between them. The chain's CDR3 is CASSQDRLGVGVSYEQYF. For the CDR3, the DNA is TGCGCCAGCAGCCAAGATCGGTTGGGAGTAGGGGTCTCCTACGAGCAGTACTTC.

The CDR3 nucleotides read TGTGCCAGCAGCCCCGACAGGGGGAGGGAGCCCCAGCATTTT. This sequence encodes CASSPDRGREPQHF. The V call is TRBV6-1, the J call TRBJ1-5; 9 positions agree with TRBD1. Germline-derived CDR1 and CDR2 are MNHNS and SASEGT. The ends lost 6 bases at V and 8 bases at J; junction bases unmatched: 8. This CDR3 spans 14 amino acids.

The genes are TRBV7-8 and TRBJ1-4, with D possibly being TRBD1 (5 bases). Germline-derived CDR1 and CDR2 are SGHVS and FQNEAQ. V dropped 1 base and J dropped 8 bases, with 11 bases sitting between them. This CDR3 has 14 amino acids. CDR3 loop: CASSLDLGGEKLFF. As DNA, the CDR3 is TGTGCCAGCAGCTTAGACTTGGGGGGAGAAAAACTGTTTTTT.

The chain is built from TRBV2 and TRBJ1-1; D is unresolved. Germline V gives CDR1 SNHLY, CDR2 FYNNEI. The CDR3 loop spans 12 amino acids. V lost 4 bases to trimming and J lost 1 base, with 4 bases between them. Here the CDR3 reads CASSGGNTEAFF. The CDR3 nucleotides read TGTGCCAGCAGTGGGGGGAACACTGAAGCTTTCTTT. The full variable domain, its missing parts supplied by reference TRBV2 and TRBJ1-1, is EPEVTQTPSHQVTQMGQEVILRCVPISNHLYFYWYRQILGQKVEFLVSFYNNEISEKSEIFDDQFSVERPDGSNFTLKIRSTKLEDSAMYFCASSGGNTEAFFGQGTRLTVV.

This clone was counted a single time. The rearrangement uses TRBV18 and TRBJ2-7, with TRBD1 identical over 8 bases. Germline CDR1 KGHSH, CDR2 LQKENI. V lost 4 bases to trimming and J lost 5 bases; unmatched junction nucleotides: 7. The CDR3 contains 14 residues. The CDR3 DNA reads TGTGCCAGCTCACAAGGACAGGGCGGCGACGAGCAGTACTTC. Residues: CASSQGQGGDEQYF.

The chain combines TRBV7-9 with TRBJ2-3, with TRBD1 matching 10 bases. J gave up 2 bases and V 1 base, and 12 bases lay outside the gene matches. CDR3 length: 19 amino acids. Germline V gene data show CDR1 as SEHNR and CDR2 as FQNEAQ (reference sequence). Here the CDR3 reads CASSLGRDRGLGYTDTQYF. The CDR3 coding sequence is TGTGCCAGCAGCTTAGGCCGGGACAGGGGCCTAGGTTACACAGATACGCAGTATTTT. Supplemented by reference TRBV7-9 and TRBJ2-3, the full variable domain reads DTGVSQNPRHKITKRGQNVTFRCDPISEHNRLYWYRQTLGQGPEFLTYFQNEAQLEKSRLLSDRFSAERPKGSFSTLEIQRTEQGDSAMYLCASSLGRDRGLGYTDTQYFGPGTRLTVL.